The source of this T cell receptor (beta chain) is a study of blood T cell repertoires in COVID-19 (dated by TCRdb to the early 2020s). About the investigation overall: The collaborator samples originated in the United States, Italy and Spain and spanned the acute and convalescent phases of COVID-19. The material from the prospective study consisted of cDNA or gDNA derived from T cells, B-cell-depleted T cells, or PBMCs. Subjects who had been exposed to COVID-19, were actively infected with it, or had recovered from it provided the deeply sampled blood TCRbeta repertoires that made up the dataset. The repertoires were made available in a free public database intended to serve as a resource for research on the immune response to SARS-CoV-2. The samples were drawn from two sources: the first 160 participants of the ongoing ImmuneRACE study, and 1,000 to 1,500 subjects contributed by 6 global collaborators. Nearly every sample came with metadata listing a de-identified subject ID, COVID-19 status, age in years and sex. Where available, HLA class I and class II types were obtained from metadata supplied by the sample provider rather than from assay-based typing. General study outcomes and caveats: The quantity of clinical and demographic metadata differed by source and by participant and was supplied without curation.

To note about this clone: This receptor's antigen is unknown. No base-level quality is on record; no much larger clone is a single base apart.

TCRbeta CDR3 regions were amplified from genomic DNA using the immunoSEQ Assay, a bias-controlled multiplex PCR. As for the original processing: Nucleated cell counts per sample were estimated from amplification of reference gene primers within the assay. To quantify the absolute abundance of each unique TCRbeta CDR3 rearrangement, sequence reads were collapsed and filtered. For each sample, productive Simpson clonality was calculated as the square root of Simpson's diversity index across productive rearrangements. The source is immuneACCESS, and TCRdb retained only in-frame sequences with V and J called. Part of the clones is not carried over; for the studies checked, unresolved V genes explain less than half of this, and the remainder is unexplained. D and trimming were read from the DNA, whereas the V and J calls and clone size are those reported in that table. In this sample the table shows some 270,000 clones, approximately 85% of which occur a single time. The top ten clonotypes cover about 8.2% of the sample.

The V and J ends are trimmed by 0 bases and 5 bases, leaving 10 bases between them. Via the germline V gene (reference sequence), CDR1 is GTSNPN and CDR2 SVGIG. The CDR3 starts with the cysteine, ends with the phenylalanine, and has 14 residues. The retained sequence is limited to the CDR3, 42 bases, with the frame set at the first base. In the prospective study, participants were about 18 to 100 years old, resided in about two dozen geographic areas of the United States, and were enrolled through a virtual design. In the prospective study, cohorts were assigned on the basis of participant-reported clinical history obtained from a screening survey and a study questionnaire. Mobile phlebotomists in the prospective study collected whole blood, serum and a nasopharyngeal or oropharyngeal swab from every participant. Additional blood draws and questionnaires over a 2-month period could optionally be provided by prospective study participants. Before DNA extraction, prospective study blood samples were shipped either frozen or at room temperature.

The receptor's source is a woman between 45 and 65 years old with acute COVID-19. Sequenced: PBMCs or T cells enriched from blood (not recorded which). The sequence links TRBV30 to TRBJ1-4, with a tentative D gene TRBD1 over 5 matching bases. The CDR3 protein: CAWSVGASNEKLFF. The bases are TGTGCCTGGAGTGTAGGGGCGTCCAATGAAAAACTGTTTTTT.